Sequencing of this T cell receptor (beta chain) was carried out in a study of CD8 T cells in Susac syndrome. Study-wide findings and caveats: The authors acknowledged that the study's TCR sequencing and HLA analysis involved relatively few individuals.

Turning to this clonotype: The antigen remains undetermined.

Sequencing of TCR beta drew on CD8+ and CD4+ T cells from blood. The multiple sclerosis control group consisted of treatment-naive patients whose relapsing-remitting disease, which was either stable or active, fulfilled revised McDonald criteria. An amount of RNA that ranged from roughly 0.45 to 1 ug was reverse transcribed with random hexamers. Amplification of TCR beta CDR3 by immunoSEQ multiplex PCR spanned 54 Vbeta and 13 Jbeta. Using its own MiXCR run on the immunoSEQ multiplex PCR reads, TCRdb lists one record per CDR3 protein. The top ten clones hold around 0.18% of a sample with some 300,000 distinct CDR3 sequences, 89% of them seen once. Trimming shortened V by 2 bases and J by 8 bases, and 19 bases separated the two germline ends. The CDR3 length is 16 residues. The germline V gene encodes CDR1 MNHEY and CDR2 SVGEGT.

The receptor comes from a human donor with multiple sclerosis. Sequenced: CD8+ T cells from PBMCs. The J gene is TRBJ2-1, the V gene TRBV6-2 or TRBV6-3, with TRBD2 as a possible D gene (6 bases). CDR3 amino acids: CASSYIPGLQNDEQFF. CDR3 DNA: TGTGCCAGCAGTTACATCCCGGGACTCCAAAACGATGAGCAGTTCTTC.